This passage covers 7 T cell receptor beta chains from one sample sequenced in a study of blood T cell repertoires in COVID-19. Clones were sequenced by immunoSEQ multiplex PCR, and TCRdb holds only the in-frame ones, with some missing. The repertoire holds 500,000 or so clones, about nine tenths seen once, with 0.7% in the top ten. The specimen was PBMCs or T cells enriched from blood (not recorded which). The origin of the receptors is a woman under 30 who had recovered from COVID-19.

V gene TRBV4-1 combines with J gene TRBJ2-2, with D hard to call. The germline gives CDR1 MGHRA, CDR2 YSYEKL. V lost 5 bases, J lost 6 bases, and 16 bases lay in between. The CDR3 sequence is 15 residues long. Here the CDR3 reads CASSAVTRPSGELFF. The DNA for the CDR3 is TGCGCCAGCAGCGCTGTCACCAGGCCGTCCGGGGAGCTGTTTTTT.

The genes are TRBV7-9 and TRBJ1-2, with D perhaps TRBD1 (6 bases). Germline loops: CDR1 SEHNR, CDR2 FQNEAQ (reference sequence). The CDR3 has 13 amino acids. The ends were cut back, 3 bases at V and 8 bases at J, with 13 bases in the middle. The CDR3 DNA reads TGTGCCAGCAGCTTGGGGGCATCAGGCGGCTACACCTTC. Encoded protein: CASSLGASGGYTF. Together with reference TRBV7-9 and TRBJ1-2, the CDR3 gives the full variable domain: DTGVSQNPRHKITKRGQNVTFRCDPISEHNRLYWYRQTLGQGPEFLTYFQNEAQLEKSRLLSDRFSAERPKGSFSTLEIQRTEQGDSAMYLCASSLGASGGYTFGSGTRLTVV.

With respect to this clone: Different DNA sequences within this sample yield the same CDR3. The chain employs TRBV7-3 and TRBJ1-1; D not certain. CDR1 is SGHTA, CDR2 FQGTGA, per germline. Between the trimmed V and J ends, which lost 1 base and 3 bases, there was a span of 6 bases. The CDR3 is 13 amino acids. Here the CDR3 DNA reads TGTGCCAGCAGCTTAAATCGAGACACTGAAGCTTTCTTT. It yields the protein CASSLNRDTEAFF.

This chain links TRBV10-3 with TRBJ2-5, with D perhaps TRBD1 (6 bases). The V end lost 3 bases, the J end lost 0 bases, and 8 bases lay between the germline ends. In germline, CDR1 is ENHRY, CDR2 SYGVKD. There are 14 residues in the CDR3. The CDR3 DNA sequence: TGTGCCATCAGTGAAGGGGGAGACCAAGAGACCCAGTACTTC. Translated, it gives CAISEGGDQETQYF.

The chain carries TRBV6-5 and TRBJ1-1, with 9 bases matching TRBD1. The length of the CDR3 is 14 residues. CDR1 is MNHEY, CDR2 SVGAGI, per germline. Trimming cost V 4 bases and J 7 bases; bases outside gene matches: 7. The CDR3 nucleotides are TGTGCCAGCAGTTCGGACAGGGGTGAGGGTGAAGCTTTCTTT. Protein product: CASSSDRGEGEAFF.

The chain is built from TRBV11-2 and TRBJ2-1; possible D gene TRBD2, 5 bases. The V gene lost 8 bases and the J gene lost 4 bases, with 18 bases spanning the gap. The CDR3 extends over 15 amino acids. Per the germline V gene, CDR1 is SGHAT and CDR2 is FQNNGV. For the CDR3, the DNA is TGTGCCAGCCGACCGACCGGGATGTTTTACAATGAGCAGTTCTTC. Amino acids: CASRPTGMFYNEQFF.

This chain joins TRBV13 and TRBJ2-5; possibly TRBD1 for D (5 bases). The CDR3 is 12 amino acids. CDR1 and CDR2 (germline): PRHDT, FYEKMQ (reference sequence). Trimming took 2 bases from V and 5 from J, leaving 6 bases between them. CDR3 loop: CASSLKGETQYF. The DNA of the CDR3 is TGTGCCAGCAGCTTAAAGGGGGAGACCCAGTACTTC. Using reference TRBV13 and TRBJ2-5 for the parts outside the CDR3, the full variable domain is AAGVIQSPRHLIKEKRETATLKCYPIPRHDTVYWYQQGPGQDPQFLISFYEKMQSDKGSIPDRFSAQQFSDYHSELNMSSLELGDSALYFCASSLKGETQYFGPGTRLLVL.